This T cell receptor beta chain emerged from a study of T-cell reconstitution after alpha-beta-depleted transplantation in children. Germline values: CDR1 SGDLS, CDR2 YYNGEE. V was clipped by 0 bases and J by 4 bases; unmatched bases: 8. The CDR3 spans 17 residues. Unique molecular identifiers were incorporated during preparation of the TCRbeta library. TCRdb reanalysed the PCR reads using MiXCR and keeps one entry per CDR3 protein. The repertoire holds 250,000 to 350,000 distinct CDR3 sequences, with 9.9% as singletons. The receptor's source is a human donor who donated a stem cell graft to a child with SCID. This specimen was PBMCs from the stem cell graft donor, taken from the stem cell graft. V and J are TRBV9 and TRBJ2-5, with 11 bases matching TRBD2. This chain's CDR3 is CASSVDLSGGALETQYF. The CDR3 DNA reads TGTGCCAGCAGCGTAGATCTTAGCGGGGGGGCCCTAGAGACCCAGTACTTC.